This T cell receptor beta chain was captured by sequencing in a study of cytomegalovirus exposure and HLA in healthy donors. About the study: Membership in the Caucasian-associated ancestry cluster was found for approximately 85% of 300 to 500 genotyped donors. Study findings and constraints: TRBV6-2, TRBV6-3 and other indistinguishable V segments were excluded.

With 60 Vbeta and 13 Jbeta primers, the PCR was carried out. Under the authors' procedure: A later analysis tallied tens of millions of unique TCR beta chains, around 11 million of them shared. Some clones are missing from TCRdb's copy, which holds only in-frame ones; the method was immunoSEQ multiplex PCR. V, J and clone size are taken as reported in that table, and D and trimming were inferred from the DNA itself. Among 100,000 to 150,000 clones listed, just under 80% were seen once. The V gene lost 0 bases and the J gene lost 11 bases, with 10 bases spanning the gap. Germline CDR1 and CDR2: SGHDT and YYEEEE. This CDR3 is 12 amino acids long. This clone was seen a single time. The target antigen is unknown.

Sample: PBMCs. The chain links TRBV5-6 to TRBJ2-3; maybe TRBD2 (5 bases). This clonotype was obtained from a woman under 30 in good health and CMV-seronegative. For the CDR3, the DNA is TGTGCCAGCAGCTTGGTGGCAGGAGGGCAGTATTTT. This sequence encodes CASSLVAGGQYF.